Sequencing of this T cell receptor (beta chain) was carried out in a study of shared clonotypes between healthy human individuals. Study background: With ages of 18 to 49, the donors were two women and a few men. Study results and limitations: Unshared clonotypes carried lower generation probabilities than those common to all four donors.

Concerning this clone: Antigen unknown.

The germline V gene has CDR1 LNHDA and CDR2 SQIVND (reference sequence). CDR3 length: 16 amino acids. Unmatched junction bases numbered 12, after V lost 5 bases and J lost 4 bases. The table came from immunoSEQ multiplex PCR; TCRdb's copy has only in-frame clones and leaves some out. Altogether some 1,900,000 clones are present, approximately 95% being singletons, with the ten largest covering approximately 1%. Positive CCR7 selection of CD45RO-negative cells yielded the naive CD8 cells, and terminally differentiated effector memory CD45RA+ cells were excluded. The chain is built from TRBV19 and TRBJ1-2, with 8 bases identical to TRBD1. The sequenced sample was naive CD8+ T cells sorted from blood. This receptor was taken from a young man in good health. The CDR3 DNA sequence: TGTGCCAGTAGTCCGCAGGGGGCGCGAGAGCCCTATGGCTACACCTTC. Amino acid sequence: CASSPQGAREPYGYTF. Drawing the rest from reference TRBV19 and TRBJ1-2, the complete variable domain is DGGITQSPKYLFRKEGQNVTLSCEQNLNHDAMYWYRQDPGQGLRLIYYSQIVNDFQKGDIAEGYSVSREKKESFPLTVTSAQKNPTAFYLCASSPQGAREPYGYTFGSGTRLTVV.